Shown below are 29 T cell receptor beta chains from a single sample sequenced in a study of Ad26.COV2.S vaccination and SARS-CoV-2 variants. The treatment denotes: about 20 received Ad26.COV2.S at low or high dose, single or two shots; five or six received placebo; per-sample allocation not given. Following the first vaccine or placebo injection, samples were taken on day 63. Using immunoSEQ multiplex PCR, the repertoire was profiled, and TCRdb retains in-frame clones only, with some absent. The profile shows around 320,000 clones, around nine tenths of them singletons. This material consisted of peripheral blood, taken in a trial of Ad26.COV2.S vaccine versus placebo. The receptors come from a person aged 18-60 years who received the Ad26.COV2.S COVID-19 vaccine or a placebo.

The chain links TRBV9 to TRBJ2-1, with 10 bases that match TRBD2. The CDR3 runs to 15 residues. J gave up 5 bases and V 4 bases, and 6 bases lay outside the gene matches. Germline V gene lookup returns CDR1 SGDLS and CDR2 YYNGEE. CDR3 DNA: TGTGCCAGCAGCATAAAACTAGCGGGACACAATGAGCAGTTCTTC. It specifies CASSIKLAGHNEQFF.

V is TRBV3-1 (or the pseudogene TRBV3-2) and J is TRBJ1-6; D is possibly TRBD1 (5 bases). From germline, CDR1 is LGHDT and CDR2 YNNKEL (reference sequence). The CDR3 covers 17 residues. V was trimmed by 4 bases and J by 0 bases, leaving 13 bases between them. In DNA form, the CDR3 reads TGTGCCAGCAGCCCTCAGGGTGGAAGCTCCTATAATTCACCCCTCCACTTT. Amino acid sequence: CASSPQGGSSYNSPLHF.

This sequence joins TRBV29-1 and TRBJ2-3, with TRBD2 as a possible D gene (6 bases). The CDR3 spans 17 residues. The germline gives CDR1 SQVTM, CDR2 ANQGSEA. V lost 3 bases to trimming and J lost 1 base, with 20 bases between them. CDR3 bases: TGCAGCGTTGATGGAACGGTGACTAGTGGGGGCACAGATACGCAGTATTTT. Amino acid sequence: CSVDGTVTSGGTDTQYF.

Only a few counts were recorded for this clone. J is TRBJ1-4 and V is TRBV19, with D possibly matching TRBD1 (5 bases). This CDR3 contains 14 residues. The V gene lost 3 bases and the J gene lost 8 bases, with 13 bases spanning the gap. The germline V gene has CDR1 LNHDA and CDR2 SQIVND (reference sequence). CDR3: CASSMGVIGEKLFF. In DNA form, the CDR3 reads TGTGCCAGTAGTATGGGGGTGATTGGGGAAAAACTGTTTTTT.

The chain employs TRBV7-3 and TRBJ2-3, with 10 bases lining up with TRBD2. J gave up 0 bases and V 1 base, and 10 bases lay outside the gene matches. The germline V gene has CDR1 SGHTA and CDR2 FQGTGA. This CDR3 region has 19 residues. This CDR3 reads CASSLIGSLAGVSTDTQYF. The CDR3 bases are TGTGCCAGCAGCTTAATTGGGAGTCTAGCGGGAGTTAGCACAGATACGCAGTATTTT.

The chain is built from TRBV6-2 or TRBV6-3 and TRBJ2-7; the D call may be TRBD1 or TRBD2 (5 bases each). CDR3 size: 13 residues. CDR1 is MNHEY, CDR2 SVGEGT, per germline. Trimming pared 2 bases from V and 5 bases from J, leaving 10 bases between. Here the CDR3 DNA reads TGTGCCAGCAGTTACCGGGGCCCCAACGAGCAGTACTTC. Amino acids: CASSYRGPNEQYF.

This chain links TRBV7-9 with TRBJ2-1, with no clear D. Germline CDR1 SEHNR, CDR2 FQNEAQ (reference sequence). The CDR3 spans 12 residues. The V gene lost 1 base and the J gene lost 6 bases, with 4 bases spanning the gap. The CDR3 spells CASSLDPNEQFF. The CDR3 DNA sequence: TGTGCCAGCAGCTTAGACCCCAATGAGCAGTTCTTC.

This clone was detected once. This chain joins TRBV3-1 (or the pseudogene TRBV3-2) and TRBJ2-7; D might be TRBD1 (6 bases). The V end lost 6 bases, the J end lost 1 base, and 16 bases lay between the germline ends. Germline lookup yields CDR1 LGHDT and CDR2 YNNKEL (reference sequence). The CDR3 covers 15 residues. The CDR3 DNA follows: TGTGCCAGCAGACCCCGGGACACGGATTCCTACGAGCAGTACTTC. Translating it yields CASRPRDTDSYEQYF.

The chain carries TRBV5-4 and TRBJ2-2; no reliable D call. V lost 0 bases and J 3 bases, leaving 3 bases between the germline ends. The germline V gene encodes CDR1 SGHNT and CDR2 YYREEE (reference sequence). The CDR3 spans 13 residues. Here the CDR3 DNA reads TGTGCCAGCAGCTTGGGGCACACCGGGGAGCTGTTTTTT. Amino acid sequence: CASSLGHTGELFF. Full variable domain (remainder filled in from reference TRBV5-4 and TRBJ2-2): ETGVTQSPTHLIKTRGQQVTLRCSSQSGHNTVSWYQQALGQGPQFIFQYYREEENGRGNFPPRFSGLQFPNYSSELNVNALELDDSALYLCASSLGHTGELFFGEGSRLTVL.

J is TRBJ2-2 and V is TRBV5-4; 10 nucleotides agree with TRBD2. Trimming removed 3 bases from V and 1 base from J; junction bases left unmatched: 6. There are 17 residues in the CDR3. CDR1 SGHNT and CDR2 YYREEE come from the germline V gene (reference sequence). CDR3 region: CASSSGSGGVNTGELFF. The CDR3 region has the DNA TGTGCCAGCAGCTCGGGGAGCGGGGGGGTGAACACCGGGGAGCTGTTTTTT.

The chain uses TRBV19 and TRBJ2-1; 7 nucleotides match TRBD2. Losses at the gene ends were 4 bases for V and 4 bases for J; bases not matched to a gene: 7. The CDR3 has 15 residues. CDR1 is LNHDA and CDR2 is SQIVND in the germline V gene (reference sequence). CDR3 sequence reads: CASSTQTSRYNEQFF. CDR3 nucleotide sequence: TGTGCCAGTAGTACGCAGACTAGCCGATACAATGAGCAGTTCTTC.

The CDR3 DNA is TGCAGCGTTGAAGCAGGGCGCGAAAAACTGTTTTTT. It is translated as CSVEAGREKLFF. V and J are TRBV29-1 and TRBJ1-4; TRBD1 is a possible D gene (5 bases). V was clipped by 1 base and J by 8 bases, with 8 bases between them. The length of the CDR3 is 12 residues. Germline CDR1 and CDR2: SQVTM and ANQGSEA.

This sequence joins TRBV2 and TRBJ2-6; D might be TRBD1 (6 bases). The CDR3 extends over 18 amino acids. Trimming left V 7 bases short and J 0 bases short, with 19 bases between. CDR1 SNHLY and CDR2 FYNNEI come from the germline V gene. This CDR3 reads CASILTGPISSGANVLTF. CDR3 DNA sequence: TGTGCCAGCATCCTAACAGGGCCGATAAGCTCTGGGGCCAACGTCCTGACTTTC.

Regarding this clone: Germline is not matched at one junction end, which may reflect a read error. V is TRBV7-7 and J is TRBJ2-1, with 9 bases aligning to TRBD1. This CDR3 is 16 amino acids long. Germline CDR1 SSHAT, CDR2 FNYEAQ (reference sequence). DNA of the CDR3: TGTGCTAGCAGCCCAAGGACAGGGGCCTCCTACAATGAGCAGTTCTTC. Its translation is CASSPRTGASYNEQFF.

The V gene is TRBV6-5, the J gene TRBJ2-1; D perhaps matches TRBD1 (7 bases). This CDR3 is built from 15 residues. Germline CDR1 MNHEY, CDR2 SVGAGI. V lost 1 base to trimming and J lost 5 bases, with 12 bases between them. The CDR3 DNA sequence: TGTGCCAGCAGTTACTTCGGCAGGGGGGACAATGAGCAGTTCTTC. It encodes CASSYFGRGDNEQFF.

The chain combines TRBV5-4 with TRBJ1-2; 10 nucleotides agree with TRBD1. CDR1 and CDR2 from the germline V gene are SGHNT and YYREEE (reference sequence). The CDR3 is made up of 17 amino acids. V was pared by 0 bases and J by 6 bases, with 11 bases of the junction left unmatched. The chain's CDR3 is CASSLAPRQGARDGYTF. CDR3 in DNA: TGTGCCAGCAGCTTGGCCCCAAGACAGGGGGCGCGGGATGGCTACACCTTC.

The rearrangement joins TRBV7-2 to TRBJ1-3; TRBD1 matches at 8 bases. The length of the CDR3 is 16 residues. Trimming at V came to 4 bases and at J to 5 bases, leaving 10 bases not matched to a gene. Per the germline V gene, CDR1 is SGHTA and CDR2 is FQGNSA. The CDR3 coding sequence is TGTGCCAGCAGCTCTGGACAGGGTCCTGAGAGAAACACCATATATTTT. Translating gives CASSSGQGPERNTIYF.

The rearrangement links TRBV20-1 to TRBJ2-5; D gene uncertain. Between the trimmed V and J ends, which lost 4 bases and 9 bases, there was a span of 12 bases. CDR3 length: 11 residues. Germline V gives CDR1 DFQATT, CDR2 SNEGSKA (reference sequence). The CDR3 here is CSATSGPSQYF. CDR3 coding DNA: TGCAGTGCTACCTCCGGCCCCTCCCAGTACTTC.

The V and J genes are TRBV2 and TRBJ1-1; 7 nucleotides match TRBD1. V lost 6 bases to trimming and J lost 0 bases; unmatched junction nucleotides: 7. Germline V gives CDR1 SNHLY, CDR2 FYNNEI. The CDR3 runs 15 residues. The DNA for the CDR3 is TGTGCCAGCAGGACAGGGCAATACATGAACACTGAAGCTTTCTTT. It specifies CASRTGQYMNTEAFF.

This chain links TRBV4-3 with TRBJ2-7; 9 bases agree with TRBD1. Losses at the gene ends were 0 bases for V and 4 bases for J; bases not matched to a gene: 4. The CDR3 sequence is 15 residues long. CDR1 is LGHNA and CDR2 is YSLEER in the germline V gene. The CDR3 nucleotides read TGCGCCAGCAGCCAAGACCCCGGGACAGGGTACGAGCAGTACTTC. Its translation is CASSQDPGTGYEQYF.

This chain uses TRBV6-5 with TRBJ2-6, with a tentative D call TRBD2 (6 bases). V shed 5 bases and J shed 2 bases, with 10 bases lying between them. The CDR3 spans 15 residues. Germline loops: CDR1 MNHEY, CDR2 SVGAGI. CDR3 sequence reads: CASSRGLTGANVLTF. CDR3 bases: TGTGCCAGCAGTCGGGGACTCACTGGGGCCAACGTCCTGACTTTC.

The chain combines TRBV3-1 (or the pseudogene TRBV3-2) with TRBJ1-1; perhaps TRBD1 as D (5 bases). There are 13 residues in the CDR3. Looked up from germline, CDR1 is LGHDT and CDR2 is YNNKEL (reference sequence). V was trimmed by 0 bases and J by 5 bases, leaving 7 bases between them. Here the CDR3 reads CASSQEGRTEAFF. Written as DNA, the CDR3 is TGTGCCAGCAGCCAAGAGGGGCGGACTGAAGCTTTCTTT.

This rearrangement joins TRBV3-1 (or the pseudogene TRBV3-2) to TRBJ2-2, with TRBD1 matching over 9 bases. Germline V gives CDR1 LGHDT, CDR2 YNNKEL (reference sequence). Unmatched junction bases numbered 9, after V lost 8 bases and J lost 5 bases. This CDR3 is 15 amino acids long. As DNA, the CDR3 is TGTGCCAGCTATACAGGGGGCGCTTGGACCGGGGAGCTGTTTTTT. Protein sequence: CASYTGGAWTGELFF.

This chain connects TRBV25-1 to TRBJ2-1; TRBD1 agrees at 7 bases. Germline-derived CDR1 and CDR2 are MGHDK and SYGVNS. The CDR3 is 14 amino acids. The V and J ends lost 2 bases and 4 bases, in that order; junction bases with no gene match: 2. CDR3 amino acids: CASSEPGQYNEQFF. The CDR3 region has the DNA TGTGCCAGCAGTGAACCGGGACAGTACAATGAGCAGTTCTTC.

There are a few counts of this clone. The chain is built from TRBV30 and TRBJ1-6; TRBD1 aligns across 8 bases. The germline gives CDR1 GTSNPN, CDR2 SVGIG (reference sequence). The trim removed 1 base at V and 7 bases at J, leaving 6 bases unmatched. The CDR3 is 15 amino acids. CDR3 in DNA: TGTGCCTGGAGTGGAGGACAGGGATCGAATTCACCCCTCCACTTT. It codes for CAWSGGQGSNSPLHF.

The chain combines TRBV5-6 with TRBJ1-5; no firm D call. There are 12 residues in the CDR3. Trimming cost V 4 bases and J 10 bases, with 12 bases left between them. Germline assignment: CDR1 SGHDT and CDR2 YYEEEE. The CDR3 region has the DNA TGTGCCAGCAGCCGCGGACTCTCCCCCCAGCATTTT. It encodes CASSRGLSPQHF. Complete variable domain (other parts from reference TRBV5-6 and TRBJ1-5): DAGVTQSPTHLIKTRGQQVTLRCSPKSGHDTVSWYQQALGQGPQFIFQYYEEEERQRGNFPDRFSGHQFPNYSSELNVNALLLGDSALYLCASSRGLSPQHFGDGTRLSIL.

The V and J genes are TRBV4-1 and TRBJ1-1, with 9 bases aligning to TRBD1. The V gene end was trimmed by 1 base and the J gene end by 5 bases; junction bases not matched to a gene: 5. This CDR3 spans 15 amino acids. Germline V gene lookup returns CDR1 MGHRA and CDR2 YSYEKL. The CDR3 spells CASSQGGQGRTEAFF. As DNA, the CDR3 is TGCGCCAGCAGCCAAGGGGGACAGGGAAGGACTGAAGCTTTCTTT.

The chain couples TRBV7-2 to TRBJ1-1; D might be TRBD1 (6 bases). Per the germline V gene, CDR1 is SGHTA and CDR2 is FQGNSA. This CDR3 is 15 amino acids long. V dropped 4 bases and J dropped 1 base, with 13 bases sitting between them. In DNA, the CDR3 is TGTGCCAGCAGCTCGTTGACAGGCCCGAACACTGAAGCTTTCTTT. Amino acids: CASSSLTGPNTEAFF.

The V and J genes are TRBV5-5 and TRBJ2-7, with 8 bases identical to TRBD1. V lost 3 bases to trimming and J lost 2 bases; unmatched junction nucleotides: 7. The CDR3 consists of 15 residues. Per the germline V gene, CDR1 is SGHKS and CDR2 is YYEKEE (reference sequence). The CDR3 DNA reads TGTGCCAGCAGCTCGACAGGGGCCAACCCCTACGAGCAGTACTTC. It is translated as CASSSTGANPYEQYF.